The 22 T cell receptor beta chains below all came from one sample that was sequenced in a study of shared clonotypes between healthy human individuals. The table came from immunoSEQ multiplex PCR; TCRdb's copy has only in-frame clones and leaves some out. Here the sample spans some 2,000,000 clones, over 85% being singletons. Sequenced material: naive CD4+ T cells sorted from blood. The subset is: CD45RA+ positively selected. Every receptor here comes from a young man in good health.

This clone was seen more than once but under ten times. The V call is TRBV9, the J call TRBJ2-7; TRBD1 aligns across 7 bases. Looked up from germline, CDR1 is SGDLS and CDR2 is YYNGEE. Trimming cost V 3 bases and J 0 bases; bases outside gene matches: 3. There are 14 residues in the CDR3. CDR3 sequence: CASSAAGGSYEQYF. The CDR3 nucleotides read TGTGCCAGCAGCGCCGCAGGGGGCTCCTACGAGCAGTACTTC.

The CDR3 DNA reads as TGTGCCAGCAGTCGGGGACAGCAACAAGAGACCCAGTACTTC. This sequence encodes CASSRGQQQETQYF. The rearrangement links TRBV6-5 to TRBJ2-5; 7 positions agree with TRBD1. Germline V CDR1 and CDR2: MNHEY, SVGAGI. This CDR3 has 14 residues. Germline trimming cut 5 bases from V and 2 bases from J; bases unmatched to any gene: 5.

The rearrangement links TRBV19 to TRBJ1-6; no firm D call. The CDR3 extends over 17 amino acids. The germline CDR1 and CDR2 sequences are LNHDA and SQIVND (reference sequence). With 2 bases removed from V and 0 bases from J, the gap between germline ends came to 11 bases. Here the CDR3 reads CASSIRARSSYNSPLHF. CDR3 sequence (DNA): TGTGCCAGTAGTATACGGGCCAGGAGCTCCTATAATTCACCCCTCCACTTT.

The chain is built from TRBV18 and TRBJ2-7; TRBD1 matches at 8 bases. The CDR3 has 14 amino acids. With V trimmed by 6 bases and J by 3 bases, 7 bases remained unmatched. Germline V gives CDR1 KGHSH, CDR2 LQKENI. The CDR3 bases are TGTGCCAGCTCGCCGGGACAGGCTCTCTACGAGCAGTACTTC. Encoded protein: CASSPGQALYEQYF.

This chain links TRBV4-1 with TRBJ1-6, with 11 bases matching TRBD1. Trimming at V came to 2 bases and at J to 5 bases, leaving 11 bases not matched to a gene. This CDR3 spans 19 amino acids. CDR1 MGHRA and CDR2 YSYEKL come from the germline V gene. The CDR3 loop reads CASSQKGGQGGANNSPLHF. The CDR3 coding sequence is TGCGCCAGCAGCCAAAAGGGGGGACAGGGGGGCGCGAATAATTCACCCCTCCACTTT.

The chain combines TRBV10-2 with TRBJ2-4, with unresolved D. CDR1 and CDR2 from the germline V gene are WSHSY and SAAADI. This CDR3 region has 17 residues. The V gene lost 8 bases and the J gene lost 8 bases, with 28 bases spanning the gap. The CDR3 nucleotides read TGCGCCAGCGGAACGCGAGACAAGGGTATGGTTAGGGACATTCAGTACTTC. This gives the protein CASGTRDKGMVRDIQYF.

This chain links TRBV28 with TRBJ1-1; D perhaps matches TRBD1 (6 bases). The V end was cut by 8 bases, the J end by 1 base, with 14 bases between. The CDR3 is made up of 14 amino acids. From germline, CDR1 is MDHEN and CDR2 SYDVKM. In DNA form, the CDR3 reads TGTGCCAGCGGGAGGGACACTAAGAACACTGAAGCTTTCTTT. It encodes CASGRDTKNTEAFF.

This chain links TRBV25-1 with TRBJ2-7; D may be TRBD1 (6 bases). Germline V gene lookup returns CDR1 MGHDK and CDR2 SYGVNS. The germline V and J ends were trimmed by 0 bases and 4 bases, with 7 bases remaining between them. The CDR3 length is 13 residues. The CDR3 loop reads CASSEYRGYEQYF. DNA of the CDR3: TGTGCCAGCAGTGAATACAGGGGATACGAGCAGTACTTC.

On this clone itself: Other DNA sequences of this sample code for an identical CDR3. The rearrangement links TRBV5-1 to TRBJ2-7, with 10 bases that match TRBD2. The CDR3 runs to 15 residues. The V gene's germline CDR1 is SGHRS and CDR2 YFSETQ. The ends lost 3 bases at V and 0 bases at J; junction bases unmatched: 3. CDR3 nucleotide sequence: TGCGCCAGCAGCTCACGGACTAGCGGCTCCTACGAGCAGTACTTC. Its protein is CASSSRTSGSYEQYF. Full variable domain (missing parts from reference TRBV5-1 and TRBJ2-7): KAGVTQTPRYLIKTRGQQVTLSCSPISGHRSVSWYQQTPGQGLQFLFEYFSETQRNKGNFPGRFSGRQFSNSRSEMNVSTLELGDSALYLCASSSRTSGSYEQYFGPGTRLTVT.

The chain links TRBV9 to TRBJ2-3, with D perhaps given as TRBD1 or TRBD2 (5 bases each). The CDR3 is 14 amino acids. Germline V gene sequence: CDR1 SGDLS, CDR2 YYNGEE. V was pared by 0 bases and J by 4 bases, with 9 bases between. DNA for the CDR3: TGTGCCAGCAGCGTAGTGGGGGATGCAGATACGCAGTATTTT. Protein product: CASSVVGDADTQYF.

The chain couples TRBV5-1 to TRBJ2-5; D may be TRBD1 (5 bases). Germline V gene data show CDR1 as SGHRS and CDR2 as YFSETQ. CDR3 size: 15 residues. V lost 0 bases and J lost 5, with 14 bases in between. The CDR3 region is CASSLGPGSRETQYF. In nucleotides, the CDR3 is TGCGCCAGCAGCTTGGGTCCAGGGTCTAGGGAGACCCAGTACTTC.

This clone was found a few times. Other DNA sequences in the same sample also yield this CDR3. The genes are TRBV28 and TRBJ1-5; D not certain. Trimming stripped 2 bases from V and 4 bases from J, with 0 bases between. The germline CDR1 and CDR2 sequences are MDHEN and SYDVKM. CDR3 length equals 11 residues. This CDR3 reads CASSLNQPQHF. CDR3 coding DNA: TGTGCCAGCAGTTTAAATCAGCCCCAGCATTTT.

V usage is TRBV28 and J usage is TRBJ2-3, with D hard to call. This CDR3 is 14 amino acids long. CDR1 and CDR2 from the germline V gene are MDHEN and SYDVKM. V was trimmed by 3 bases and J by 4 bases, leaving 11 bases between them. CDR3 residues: CASSFRSTPDTQYF. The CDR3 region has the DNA TGTGCCAGCAGTTTTCGTAGCACGCCAGATACGCAGTATTTT.

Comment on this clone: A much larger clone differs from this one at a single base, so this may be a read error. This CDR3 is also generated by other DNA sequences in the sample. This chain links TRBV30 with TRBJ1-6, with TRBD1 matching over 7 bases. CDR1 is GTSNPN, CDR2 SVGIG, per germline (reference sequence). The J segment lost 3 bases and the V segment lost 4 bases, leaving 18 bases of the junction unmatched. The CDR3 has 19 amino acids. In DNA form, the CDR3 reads TGTGCCTGGAATAACCCTCGTCGGGACAGAGGCTTCTATAATTCACCCCTCCACTTT. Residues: CAWNNPRRDRGFYNSPLHF.

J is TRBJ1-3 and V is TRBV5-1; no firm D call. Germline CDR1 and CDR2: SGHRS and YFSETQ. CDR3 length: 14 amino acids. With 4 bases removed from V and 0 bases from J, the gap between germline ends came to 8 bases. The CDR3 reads CASSELPSGNTIYF. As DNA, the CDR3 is TGCGCCAGCAGCGAGCTACCCTCTGGAAACACCATATATTTT.

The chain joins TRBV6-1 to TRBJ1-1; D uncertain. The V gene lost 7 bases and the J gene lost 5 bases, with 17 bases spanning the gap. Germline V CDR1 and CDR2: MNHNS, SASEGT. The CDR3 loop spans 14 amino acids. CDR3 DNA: TGTGCCAGCAAGGTCGCCACAGTGGGGACTGAAGCTTTCTTT. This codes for CASKVATVGTEAFF.

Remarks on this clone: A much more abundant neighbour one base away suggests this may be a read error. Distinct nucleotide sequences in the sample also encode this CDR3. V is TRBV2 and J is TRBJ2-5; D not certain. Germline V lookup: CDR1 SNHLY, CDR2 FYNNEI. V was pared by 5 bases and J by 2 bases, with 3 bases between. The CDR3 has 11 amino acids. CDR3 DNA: TGTGCCAGCAGTCCTCAAGAGACCCAGTACTTC. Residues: CASSPQETQYF.

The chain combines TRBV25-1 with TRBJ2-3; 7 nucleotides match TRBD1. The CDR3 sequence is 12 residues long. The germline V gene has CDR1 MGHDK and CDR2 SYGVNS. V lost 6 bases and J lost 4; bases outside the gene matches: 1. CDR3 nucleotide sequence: TGTGCCAGCAGGGGACAGTCAGATACGCAGTATTTT. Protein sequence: CASRGQSDTQYF. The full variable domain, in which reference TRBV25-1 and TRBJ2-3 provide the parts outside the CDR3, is EADIYQTPRYLVIGTGKKITLECSQTMGHDKMYWYQQDPGMELHLIHYSYGVNSTEKGDLSSESTVSRIRTEHFPLTLESARPSHTSQYLCASRGQSDTQYFGPGTRLTVL.

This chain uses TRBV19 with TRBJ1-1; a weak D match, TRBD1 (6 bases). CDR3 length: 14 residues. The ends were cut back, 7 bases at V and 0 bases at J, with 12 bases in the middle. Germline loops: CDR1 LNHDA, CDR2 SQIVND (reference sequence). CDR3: CASTLGQLNTEAFF. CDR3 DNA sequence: TGTGCCAGTACGCTCGGACAGCTGAACACTGAAGCTTTCTTT.

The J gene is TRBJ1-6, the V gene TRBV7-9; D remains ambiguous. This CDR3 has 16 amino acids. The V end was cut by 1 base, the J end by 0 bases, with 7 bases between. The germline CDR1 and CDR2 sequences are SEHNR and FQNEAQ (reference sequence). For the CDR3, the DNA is TGTGCCAGCAGCTTAGAGGGAGGCTCCTATAATTCACCCCTCCACTTT. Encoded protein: CASSLEGGSYNSPLHF.

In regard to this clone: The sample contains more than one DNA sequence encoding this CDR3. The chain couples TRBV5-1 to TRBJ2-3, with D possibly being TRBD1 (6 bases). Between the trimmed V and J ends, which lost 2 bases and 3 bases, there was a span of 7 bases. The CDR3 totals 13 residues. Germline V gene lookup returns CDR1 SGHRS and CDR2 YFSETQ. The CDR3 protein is CASSLGGTDTQYF. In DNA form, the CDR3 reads TGCGCCAGCAGCTTAGGGGGAACAGATACGCAGTATTTT.

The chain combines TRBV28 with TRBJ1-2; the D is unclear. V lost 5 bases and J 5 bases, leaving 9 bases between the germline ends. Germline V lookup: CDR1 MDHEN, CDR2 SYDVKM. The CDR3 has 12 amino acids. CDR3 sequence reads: CASSNTMYGYTF. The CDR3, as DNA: TGTGCCAGCAGTAACACTATGTATGGCTACACCTTC.